This T cell receptor (beta chain) originates from a study of blood T cells in healthy people across ages (dated by TCRdb to 2013 to 2016). Study-wide context: Template switching captured roughly one uniquely barcoded TCR beta cDNA molecule per two T cells in model experiments. Using deep sequencing normalized with unique cDNA molecular identifiers, the study measured how TCR beta repertoire diversity changes with age. Two additional independent replicas of 1 million unique cDNA reads from the same blood draw were analyzed for two donors (one aged 18 to 29 and one aged 80 or older). The donors were divided into four age groups: young (average around 15 years), middle-aged (approximately 42), aged (about 61) and long-lived (roughly 88). What the work shows at the level of the full study, not this receptor alone: A strong correlation was found between observed TCR beta diversity and the percentage of naive T cells measured by flow cytometry. Observed TCR beta diversity per million T cells fell roughly linearly with age, and a significant reduction was already apparent by age approximately 41. Total diversity estimates from one million sequenced T cells were considered lower bounds and underestimates. The CMV infection status of donors was not known, potentially confounding age-related changes in expanded clonotypes. Conclusive comparison of naive and antigen-experienced compartments was prevented by the profiling of bulk unsorted PBMCs. Compared with the aged group, the long-lived group had more naive CD4+ T cells, fewer expanded clones and increased TCR diversity, suggesting age selection.

To note about this clonotype: What antigen it recognizes has not been identified. No base qualities exist here, and no much larger clone lies one base off it.

Library construction relied on 5' RACE. TCRdb records Illumina HiSeq 2500 as the sequencer. A second PCR of about 6 to 11 cycles was performed with a sample-barcoded 5' primer and a J-beta primer mix. Each TCR beta cDNA molecule received a unique molecular identifier from a template-switch 5' adaptor carrying 12 random nucleotides. Each sample yielded at least 3 million CDR3-containing paired-end reads. The Mint cDNA synthesis kit, primed by a TRBC-specific oligonucleotide, was used to synthesize first-strand cDNA from all RNA. After uracil-DNA glycosylase treatment, a first 18-cycle PCR used universal primers M1SS and BC2_uni_R on all cDNA. For the original study's pipeline: For normalization, 1 million high-quality reads, each with a distinct molecular identifier, were randomly selected from each sample. Reads with shared molecular identifiers were discarded instead of being binned into consensus sequences. MiTCR, run with a Q25 quality threshold and the strictest error-elimination algorithm, handled CDR3 identification, clonotype clustering and error correction. Lower-bound total TCR beta diversity was estimated with a nonparametric unseen species model using Euler transformation. TCRdb ran its own pipeline on the public reads, namely fastp trimming at Q25 and MiXCR clone calling, and kept in-frame beta chains. Merged by CDR3 protein, the rows form single entries marked with the most common genes and DNA. The V and J calls and clone size come from TCRdb's table, not from the authors' own analysis. Here the sample has roughly 800,000 distinct CDR3 sequences; roughly 25% occur a single time. 2.5% to 3.5% of the sample belongs to the ten largest clones.

V is reduced by 4 bases and J by 4 bases, leaving a spacing of 17 bases between them. The CDR3 covers 15 residues, taking in both the cysteine and the phenylalanine. The kept DNA is CDR3 alone, 45 bases in frame from the first base. For CDR1 and CDR2, the germline V gene (reference sequence) lists DFQATT and SNEGSKA. The approximately 39 donors, aged about 6 to 95 years, were systemically healthy Caucasian individuals from Russia. Each donor gave roughly 11 milliliters of peripheral blood, drawn into EDTA-treated Vacutainer tubes. Ficoll-Paque density-gradient centrifugation was used to isolate PBMCs, with at least 6.5 million per sample. Trizol reagent was used to extract total RNA from PBMCs, with at least 5 micrograms per sample. For every donor, an aliquot of PBMCs went through flow cytometry to measure the percentages of naive CD45RAhigh/CD27high T cells. In addition, the sample was reused for a study of T cells of mothers and their children. Taken from the second paper: Donors were nine systemically healthy Caucasian individuals: three mothers and their six children. cDNA synthesis used all of the extracted RNA, with roughly 1.6 ug of RNA in each 15 ul reaction. In the second PCR, the M1S primer added sample barcodes and 2-4 random nucleotides. Each mother yielded over 8.5 million TCR beta CDR3 reads and each child 2.5 million to 3.5 million reads. Thymic selection shapes the output of TCR recombination in a similar way in related and unrelated pairs, and inherited differences have a minor effect. Normalized repertoire overlap was always slightly but never significantly higher in related than unrelated mother-child pairs. No persistent microchimeric T cell clones were detected, at a sensitivity of approximately 100 clones per million clonotypes. To look for features that set related mother-child pairs apart from unrelated individuals, the researchers ran deep NGS to compare the TCR beta repertoires of mothers and children. On average, the children were approximately 11 +/- 4 years old, while the mothers were approximately 40 +/- 4 years old. Libraries were sequenced on Illumina HiSeq 2000 with 100+100 nt paired-end reads after adapter ligation with NEBNext reagents. To prevent cross-contamination, the mother and child libraries were prepared a month apart and were sequenced in separate runs. Between about 500,000 and 2,300,000 distinct TCR beta clonotypes were identified per donor. Naive TCR beta clonotypes were estimated from low-frequency clonotypes matched to each donor's FACS-determined naive share, without sorting.

This chain joins TRBV20-1 to TRBJ1-5; the D gene is perhaps TRBD1, from 5 matching bases. The source is a boy younger than 18 in good health. The specimen was blood. CDR3 sequence: CSAIGAADVNQPQHF. The bases are TGCAGTGCTATCGGGGCAGCCGACGTTAATCAGCCCCAGCATTTT.